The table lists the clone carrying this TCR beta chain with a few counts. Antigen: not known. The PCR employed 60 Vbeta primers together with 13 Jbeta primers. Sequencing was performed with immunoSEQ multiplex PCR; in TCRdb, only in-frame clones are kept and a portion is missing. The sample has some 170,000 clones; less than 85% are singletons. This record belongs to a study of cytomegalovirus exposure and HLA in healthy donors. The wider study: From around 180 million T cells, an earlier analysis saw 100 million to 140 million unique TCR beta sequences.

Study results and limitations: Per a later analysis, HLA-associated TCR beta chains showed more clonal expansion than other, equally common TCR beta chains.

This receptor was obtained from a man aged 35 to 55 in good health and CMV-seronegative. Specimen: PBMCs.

The CDR3 reads CASSPSWDRAYEQYF. DNA of the CDR3: TGCGCCAGCAGCCCATCTTGGGACAGGGCCTACGAGCAGTACTTC. The rearrangement links TRBV5-1 to TRBJ2-7, with 9 bases that match TRBD1. The germline CDR1 and CDR2 sequences are SGHRS and YFSETQ. The CDR3 has 15 residues. The J segment lost 2 bases and the V segment lost 4 bases, leaving 7 bases of the junction unmatched.